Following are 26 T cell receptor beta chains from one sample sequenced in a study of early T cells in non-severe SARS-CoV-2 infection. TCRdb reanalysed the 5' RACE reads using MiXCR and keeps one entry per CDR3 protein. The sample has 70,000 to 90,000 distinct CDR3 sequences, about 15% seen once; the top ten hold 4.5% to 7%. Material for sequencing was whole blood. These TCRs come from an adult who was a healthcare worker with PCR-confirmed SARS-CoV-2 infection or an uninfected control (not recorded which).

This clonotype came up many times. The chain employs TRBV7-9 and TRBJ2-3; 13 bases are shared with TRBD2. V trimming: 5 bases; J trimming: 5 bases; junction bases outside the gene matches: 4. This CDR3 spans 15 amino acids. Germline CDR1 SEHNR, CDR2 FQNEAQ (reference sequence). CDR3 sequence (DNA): TGTGCCAGCAGCACAGGACTAGCGGGAGTAGATACGCAGTATTTT. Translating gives CASSTGLAGVDTQYF.

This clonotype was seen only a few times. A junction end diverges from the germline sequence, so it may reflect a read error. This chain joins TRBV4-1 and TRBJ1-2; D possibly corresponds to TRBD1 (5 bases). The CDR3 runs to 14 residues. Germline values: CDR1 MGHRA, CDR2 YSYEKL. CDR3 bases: TGTGCCAGCAGCCAGATAAGGACACCCCATGGCTACACCTTC. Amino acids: CASSQIRTPHGYTF.

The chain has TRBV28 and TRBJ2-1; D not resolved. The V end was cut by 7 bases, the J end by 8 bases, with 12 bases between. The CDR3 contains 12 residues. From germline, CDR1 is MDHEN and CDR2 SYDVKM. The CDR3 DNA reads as TGTGCCAGCACCCACGACGTCGATGAGCAGTTCTTC. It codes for CASTHDVDEQFF.

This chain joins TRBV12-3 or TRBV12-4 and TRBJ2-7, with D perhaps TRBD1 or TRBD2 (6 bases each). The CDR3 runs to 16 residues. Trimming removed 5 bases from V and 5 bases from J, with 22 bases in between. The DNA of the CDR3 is TGTGCCAGCAGTCCAAGGGGGGTAGGGGCGTCACACGAGCAGTACTTC. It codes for CASSPRGVGASHEQYF.

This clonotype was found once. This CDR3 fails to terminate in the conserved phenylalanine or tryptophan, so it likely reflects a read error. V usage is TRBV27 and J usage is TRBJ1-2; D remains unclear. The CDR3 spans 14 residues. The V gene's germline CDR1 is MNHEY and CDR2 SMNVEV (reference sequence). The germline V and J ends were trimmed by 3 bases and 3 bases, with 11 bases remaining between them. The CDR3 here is CASSLSRSHYGYTL. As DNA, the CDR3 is TGTGCCAGCAGTTTGAGCCGGAGTCACTATGGCTACACCCTC.

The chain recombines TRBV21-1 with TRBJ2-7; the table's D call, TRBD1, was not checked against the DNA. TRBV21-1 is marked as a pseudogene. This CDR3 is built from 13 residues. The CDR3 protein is CASSKGRGYEHYF. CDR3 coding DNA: TGTGCCAGCAGCAAAGGGAGGGGGTACGAGCATTACTTC.

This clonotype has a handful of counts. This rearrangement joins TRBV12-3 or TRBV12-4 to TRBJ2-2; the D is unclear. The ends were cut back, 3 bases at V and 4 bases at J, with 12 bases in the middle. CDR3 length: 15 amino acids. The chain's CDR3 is CASSFPWTLTGELFF. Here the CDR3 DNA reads TGTGCCAGCAGTTTTCCTTGGACCCTCACCGGGGAGCTGTTTTTT.

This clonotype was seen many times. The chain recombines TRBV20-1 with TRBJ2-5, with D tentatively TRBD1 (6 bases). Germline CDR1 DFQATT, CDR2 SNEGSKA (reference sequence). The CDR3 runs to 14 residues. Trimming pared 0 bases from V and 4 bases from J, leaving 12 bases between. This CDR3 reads CSARDRQGRETQYF. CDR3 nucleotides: TGCAGTGCTAGAGATAGGCAGGGGCGAGAGACCCAGTACTTC.

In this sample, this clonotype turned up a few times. DNA for the CDR3: TGTGCCAGCAGCCGGCTCCGATCGCGGACAGGGGTAGTGGAGACCCAGTACTTC. It translates to CASSRLRSRTGVVETQYF. V is TRBV13 and J is TRBJ2-5; 9 positions agree with TRBD1. The CDR3 has 18 amino acids. V was pared by 5 bases and J by 5 bases, with 18 bases of the junction left unmatched. Germline CDR1 reads PRHDT; CDR2 reads FYEKMQ (reference sequence). Looking up the rest from reference TRBV13 and TRBJ2-5 gives the full variable domain: AAGVIQSPRHLIKEKRETATLKCYPIPRHDTVYWYQQGPGQDPQFLISFYEKMQSDKGSIPDRFSAQQFSDYHSELNMSSLELGDSALYFCASSRLRSRTGVVETQYFGPGTRLLVL.

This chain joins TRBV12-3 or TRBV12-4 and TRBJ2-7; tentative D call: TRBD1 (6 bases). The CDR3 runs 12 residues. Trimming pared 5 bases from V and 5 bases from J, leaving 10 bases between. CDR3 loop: CASSLNRDEQYF. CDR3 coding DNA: TGTGCCAGCAGTCTCAACAGGGACGAGCAGTACTTC.

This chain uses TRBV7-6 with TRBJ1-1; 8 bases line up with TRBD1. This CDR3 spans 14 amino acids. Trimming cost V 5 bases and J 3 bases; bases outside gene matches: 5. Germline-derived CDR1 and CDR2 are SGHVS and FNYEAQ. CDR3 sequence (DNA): TGTGCCAGCAGCCCAGGACAGGGCGACACTGAAGCTTTCTTT. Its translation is CASSPGQGDTEAFF.

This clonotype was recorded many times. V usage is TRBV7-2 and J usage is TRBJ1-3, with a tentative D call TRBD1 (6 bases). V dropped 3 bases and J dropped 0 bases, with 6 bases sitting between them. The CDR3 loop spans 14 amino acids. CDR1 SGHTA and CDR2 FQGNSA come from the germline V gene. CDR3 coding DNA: TGTGCCAGCAGCTTGACAGGCTCTGGAAACACCATATATTTT. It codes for CASSLTGSGNTIYF.

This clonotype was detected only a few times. Here the CDR3 reads CASSQNYGYTF. The DNA of the CDR3 is TGTGCCAGCAGCCAGAACTATGGCTACACCTTC. The chain employs TRBV12-3 or TRBV12-4 and TRBJ1-2; no clear D gene. V dropped 6 bases and J dropped 2 bases, with 4 bases sitting between them. This CDR3 region has 11 residues.

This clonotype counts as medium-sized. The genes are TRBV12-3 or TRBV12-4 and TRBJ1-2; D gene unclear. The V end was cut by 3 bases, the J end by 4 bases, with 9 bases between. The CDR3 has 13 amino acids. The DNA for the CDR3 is TGTGCCAGCAGTTTCGGGCGTATCTATGGCTACACCTTC. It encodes CASSFGRIYGYTF.

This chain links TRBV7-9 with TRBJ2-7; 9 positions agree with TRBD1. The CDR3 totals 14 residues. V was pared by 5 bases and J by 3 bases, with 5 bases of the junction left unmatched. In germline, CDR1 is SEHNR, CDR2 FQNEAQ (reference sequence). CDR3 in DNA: TGTGCCAGCAGCCCGACGACAGGGGGCTACGAGCAGTACTTC. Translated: CASSPTTGGYEQYF. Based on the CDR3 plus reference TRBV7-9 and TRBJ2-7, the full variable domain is DTGVSQNPRHKITKRGQNVTFRCDPISEHNRLYWYRQTLGQGPEFLTYFQNEAQLEKSRLLSDRFSAERPKGSFSTLEIQRTEQGDSAMYLCASSPTTGGYEQYFGPGTRLTVT.

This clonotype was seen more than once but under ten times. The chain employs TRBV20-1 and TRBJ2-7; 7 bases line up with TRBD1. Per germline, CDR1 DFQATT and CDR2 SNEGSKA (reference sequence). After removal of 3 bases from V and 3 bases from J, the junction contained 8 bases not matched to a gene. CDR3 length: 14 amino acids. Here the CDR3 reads CSASPGTAGYEQYF. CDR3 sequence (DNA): TGCAGTGCTAGTCCCGGGACAGCAGGCTACGAGCAGTACTTC.

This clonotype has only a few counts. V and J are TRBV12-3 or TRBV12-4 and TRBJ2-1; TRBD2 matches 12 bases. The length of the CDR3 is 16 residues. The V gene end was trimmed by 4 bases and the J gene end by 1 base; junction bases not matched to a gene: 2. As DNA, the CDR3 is TGTGCCAGCAGTTCTAGCGGGAGGGGGTCCTACAATGAGCAGTTCTTC. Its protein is CASSSSGRGSYNEQFF.

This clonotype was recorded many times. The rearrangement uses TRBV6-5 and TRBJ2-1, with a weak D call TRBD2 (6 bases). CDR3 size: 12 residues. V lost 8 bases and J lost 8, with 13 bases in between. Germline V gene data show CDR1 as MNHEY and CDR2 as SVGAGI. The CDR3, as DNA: TGTGCCAGCGGGAGGCCCGGGGATGAGCAGTTCTTC. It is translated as CASGRPGDEQFF.

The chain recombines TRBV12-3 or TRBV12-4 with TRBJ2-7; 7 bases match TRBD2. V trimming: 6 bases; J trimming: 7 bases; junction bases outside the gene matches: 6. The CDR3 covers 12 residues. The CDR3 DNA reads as TGTGCCAGCAGGAGGGAGGGCTGGGAGCAGTACTTC. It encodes CASRREGWEQYF.

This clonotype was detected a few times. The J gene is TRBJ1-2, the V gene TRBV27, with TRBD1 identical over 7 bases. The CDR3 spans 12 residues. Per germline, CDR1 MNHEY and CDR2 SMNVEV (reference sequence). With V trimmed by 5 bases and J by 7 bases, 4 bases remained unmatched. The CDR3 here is CASSRTGAGYTF. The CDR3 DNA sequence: TGTGCCAGCAGTCGGACAGGCGCTGGCTACACCTTC.

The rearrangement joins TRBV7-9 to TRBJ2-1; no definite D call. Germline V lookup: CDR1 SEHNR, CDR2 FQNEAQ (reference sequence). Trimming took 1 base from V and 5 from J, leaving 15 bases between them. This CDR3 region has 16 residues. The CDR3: CASSLEVPRTDNEQFF. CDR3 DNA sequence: TGTGCCAGCAGCTTAGAGGTCCCCAGAACCGACAATGAGCAGTTCTTC.

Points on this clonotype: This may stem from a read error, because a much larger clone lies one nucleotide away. The CDR3 spells CASSVTGELFF. In DNA, the CDR3 is TGTGCCAGCAGTGTCACCGGGGAGCTGTTTTTT. The rearrangement joins TRBV25-1 to TRBJ2-2; unclear D gene. The germline V and J ends were trimmed by 4 bases and 4 bases, with 1 base remaining between them. Per the germline V gene, CDR1 is MGHDK and CDR2 is SYGVNS. The CDR3 spans 11 residues.

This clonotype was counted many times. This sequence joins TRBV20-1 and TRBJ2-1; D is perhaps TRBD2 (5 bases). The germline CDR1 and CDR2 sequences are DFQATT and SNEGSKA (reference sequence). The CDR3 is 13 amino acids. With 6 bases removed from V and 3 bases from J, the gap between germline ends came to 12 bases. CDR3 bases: TGCAGTGCCCGGACCAGCGGCTACAATGAGCAGTTCTTC. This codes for CSARTSGYNEQFF.

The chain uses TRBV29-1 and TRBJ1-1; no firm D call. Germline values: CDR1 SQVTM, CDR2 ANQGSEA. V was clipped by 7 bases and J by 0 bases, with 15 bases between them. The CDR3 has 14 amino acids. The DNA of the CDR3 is TGCAGCGCTGGGAGGGTCCTCATGAACACTGAAGCTTTCTTT. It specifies CSAGRVLMNTEAFF.

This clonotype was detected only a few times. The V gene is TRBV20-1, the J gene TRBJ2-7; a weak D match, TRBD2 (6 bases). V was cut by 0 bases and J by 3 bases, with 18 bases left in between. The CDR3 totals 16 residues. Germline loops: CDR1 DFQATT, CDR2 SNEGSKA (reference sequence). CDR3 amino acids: CSARDRGGSNHYEQYF. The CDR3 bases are TGCAGTGCTAGAGATCGAGGAGGGTCCAATCACTACGAGCAGTACTTC.

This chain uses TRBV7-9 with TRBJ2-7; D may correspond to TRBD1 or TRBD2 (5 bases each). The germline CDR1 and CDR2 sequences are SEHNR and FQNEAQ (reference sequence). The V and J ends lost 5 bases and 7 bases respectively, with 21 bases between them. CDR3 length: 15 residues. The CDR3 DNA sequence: TGTGCCAGCAGCCCACCGGGACCCTTTGCACATGAGCAGTACTTC. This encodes CASSPPGPFAHEQYF.